This entry describes one TCR beta chain. From germline, CDR1 is MDHEN and CDR2 SYDVKM. The CDR3 totals 13 residues. Deletions cut 4 bases from V and 2 bases from J, with 8 bases between. This sample is drawn from a study of T cell clones after liver transplantation. The protocol was immunoSEQ multiplex PCR, while the TCRdb copy is restricted to in-frame clones and leaves out a portion. The profile shows about 74,000 clones, 75% to 90% of them singletons. This TCR came from a human donor who received a liver transplant. This rearrangement joins TRBV28 to TRBJ1-1; unclear D gene. Source: CD4+ T cells from blood, taken before liver transplant. The CDR3 coding sequence is TGTGCCAGCAGTTCCCGACCTAACACTGAAGCTTTCTTT. Translated: CASSSRPNTEAFF. The full variable domain, with the rest looked up from reference TRBV28 and TRBJ1-1, is DVKVTQSSRYLVKRTGEKVFLECVQDMDHENMFWYRQDPGLGLRLIYFSYDVKMKEKGDIPEGYSVSREKKERFSLILESASTNQTSMYLCASSSRPNTEAFFGQGTRLTVV.